Given below is one TCR beta chain in context. What it binds is unknown. TCRdb itself ran the 5' RACE reads through MiXCR, one entry per CDR3 protein. Of tens of thousands of distinct CDR3 sequences in the sample, around 10% were seen once. The data were taken from a study of early T cells in non-severe SARS-CoV-2 infection. In the study overall: With bulk RNA from unsorted whole blood as input, sequencing yielded unpaired chains.

V lost 3 bases, J lost 9 bases, and 9 bases lay in between. This CDR3 has 13 residues. Germline lookup yields CDR1 MGHRA and CDR2 YSYEKL. Study-level findings and limits: The VDJdb matching leaned toward anti-spike CD8 responses and overlooked private and CD4 specificities.

Sequenced here: whole blood, sampled at baseline. This chain links TRBV4-1 with TRBJ1-6, with no clear D. The TCR sequence derives from an adult who was a healthcare worker with PCR-confirmed SARS-CoV-2 infection or an uninfected control (not recorded which). The donor label of this sample is uncertain. The CDR3 sequence is CASSQEASSPLHF. For the CDR3, the DNA is TGCGCCAGCAGCCAGGAGGCGAGTTCACCCCTCCACTTT.